Sequencing of this TCR beta chain was carried out in a study of T cells in Graves' hyperthyroidism and ophthalmopathy. Study at large: Peripheral blood specimens were obtained at initial diagnosis, prior to any treatment.

The TCR beta CDR3 regions underwent amplification using RNA transcripts as the source. The TCR CDR3 was amplified in a first-round RT-PCR using the HTBI primer set. TCRdb ran MiXCR on the multiplex PCR reads and lists one entry per CDR3 protein. This sample carries about 620,000 distinct CDR3 sequences, about 16% of them seen once, and the ten largest clones take around 4%. The germline V and J ends were trimmed by 0 bases and 4 bases, with 18 bases remaining between them. This CDR3 contains 17 residues. The germline V gene has CDR1 MGHRA and CDR2 YSYEKL. On the basis of clinical symptoms, serum thyroxine and TRAb, thyroid ultrasound and orbital computed tomography, diagnoses were made. On this clonotype: Its antigen is not identified.

Regarding the study as a whole: A model using 13 V-J features told ophthalmopathy apart from stable hyperthyroidism. In blood, most of the thyroid clonotypes expanded above 0.001 were also present.

The chain recombines TRBV4-1 with TRBJ2-5, with D perhaps given as TRBD1 or TRBD2 (5 bases each). This clonotype was obtained from a woman aged 30 to 39 with Graves' hyperthyroidism. Sample: blood. Here the CDR3 DNA reads TGCGCCAGCAGCCAAGACCAGGGTACCCTTGGGGGAGAGACCCAGTACTTC. Translation gives CASSQDQGTLGGETQYF.